The source of this T cell receptor beta chain is a study of cytomegalovirus exposure and HLA in healthy donors. Broader study findings: Most of the TCR beta V segments (in an earlier analysis) were productive either about 90% or about 30% of the time. Generally TCR sequences proved uncommon, though certain public TCRs appeared in numerous donors.

A note on this clone: Its target is unknown.

The junction had 16 bases not matched to a gene; V was cut back by 11 bases and J by 3 bases. CDR3 length equals 16 residues. Germline V gives CDR1 MRHNA, CDR2 SNTAGT. Amplification used 60 Vbeta primers and 13 Jbeta primers. The assay was immunoSEQ multiplex PCR, and TCRdb's table has in-frame clones only and misses some. The sample has almost 200,000 clones, 70% to 80% seen once; the top ten hold 0.39%. The sample taken for sequencing was PBMCs. The rearrangement uses TRBV6-4 and TRBJ1-5, with TRBD1 identical over 7 bases. The source is a male donor in good health and CMV-seropositive. CDR3 nucleotide sequence: TGTGCCGGGGGACAGTACAAGAGGGGGCCCAATCAGCCCCAGCATTTT. Its protein is CAGGQYKRGPNQPQHF.